The clone carrying this T cell receptor beta chain was seen repeatedly, ten times or more. Antigen unknown. This specimen comes from a study of T cells after yellow fever vaccination. Overall study results and limits: Peaking faster, on day 5 versus 15, the secondary response was nonetheless weaker. Post-booster samples contained most primary-vaccination clones (approximately 96% CD4, approximately 88% CD8). The bulk population could contribute abundant contaminating clonotypes to FACS-sorted repertoires.

Template-switching 5'RACE yielded the TCR cDNA; a universal primer site and UMIs were added in the process. TCRdb ran MiXCR on the 5' RACE reads and lists one entry per CDR3 protein. The sample has around 310,000 distinct CDR3 sequences, 3.6% seen once. CDR1 is SEHNR, CDR2 FQNEAQ, per germline (reference sequence). J lost 1 base, V lost 5 bases, and 7 bases had no gene match. This CDR3 is built from 15 residues. Sample: PBMCs, taken on the day of the yellow fever booster vaccination. This receptor was obtained from a man aged 18 to 29 who received the YFV17D yellow fever vaccine. The rearrangement links TRBV7-9 to TRBJ2-7; TRBD1 matches at 8 bases. The CDR3 bases are TGTGCCAGCAGCAACCGGGACAGGAGTTCCTACGAGCAGTACTTC. Protein product: CASSNRDRSSYEQYF.